This TCR beta chain was retrieved from a study of response to subunit inactivated influenza vaccine. CDR1 is LGHNA, CDR2 YNFKEQ, per germline. The CDR3 contains 16 residues. The V segment lost 3 bases and the J segment 8 bases; nucleotides outside the gene matches: 8. This clonotype was seen a handful of times. TCRdb re-called the RT-PCR reads with MiXCR, one entry per CDR3 protein. The table shows about 190,000 distinct CDR3 sequences, with approximately 14% occurring only once. This clonotype was obtained from a man over 45 who received an inactivated influenza vaccine. The gene calls are TRBV4-2 and TRBJ1-4; 11 bases agree with TRBD1. The sequencing used CD8+ T cells sorted from PBMCs, collected approximately 5 days after vaccination. CDR3 protein: CASSQPGTGGTEKLFF. DNA of the CDR3: TGTGCCAGCAGCCAGCCCGGGACAGGGGGAACCGAAAAACTGTTTTTT.